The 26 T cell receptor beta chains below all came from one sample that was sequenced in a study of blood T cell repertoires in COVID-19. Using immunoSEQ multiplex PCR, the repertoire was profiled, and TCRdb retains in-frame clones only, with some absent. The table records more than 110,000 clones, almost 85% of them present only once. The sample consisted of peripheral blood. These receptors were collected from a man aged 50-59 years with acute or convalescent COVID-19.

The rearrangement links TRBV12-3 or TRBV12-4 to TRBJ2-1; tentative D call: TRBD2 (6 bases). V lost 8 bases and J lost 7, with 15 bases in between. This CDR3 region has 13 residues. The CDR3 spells CASSGTAGNEQFF. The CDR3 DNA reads TGTGCCAGCTCCGGGACCGCGGGGAATGAGCAGTTCTTC.

This CDR3 reads CASSNILEDEKLFF. The CDR3 DNA sequence: TGTGCCAGCAGCAACATCCTAGAGGATGAAAAACTGTTTTTT. The rearrangement uses TRBV5-6 and TRBJ1-4; D unclear. The ends were cut back, 4 bases at V and 6 bases at J, with 13 bases in the middle. The CDR3 has 14 residues. CDR1 and CDR2 (germline): SGHDT, YYEEEE.

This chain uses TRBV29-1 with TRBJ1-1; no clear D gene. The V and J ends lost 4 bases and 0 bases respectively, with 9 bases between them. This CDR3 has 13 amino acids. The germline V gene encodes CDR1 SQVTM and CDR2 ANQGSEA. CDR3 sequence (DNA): TGCAGCGTTGGCCCAGTTCTGAACACTGAAGCTTTCTTT. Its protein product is CSVGPVLNTEAFF.

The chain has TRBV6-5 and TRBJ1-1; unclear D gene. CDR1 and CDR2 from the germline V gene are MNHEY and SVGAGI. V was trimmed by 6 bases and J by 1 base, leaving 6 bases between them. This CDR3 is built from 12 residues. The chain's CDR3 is CASRLWNTEAFF. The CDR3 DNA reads TGTGCCAGCAGACTCTGGAACACTGAAGCTTTCTTT.

CDR3 DNA sequence: TGCAGTGCTAGTGTGGGACAGAATAATTCACCCCTCCACTTT. Amino acids: CSASVGQNNSPLHF. The chain is built from TRBV20-1 and TRBJ1-6; the match to TRBD1 covers 7 bases. The junction had 4 bases not matched to a gene; V was cut back by 3 bases and J by 5 bases. The CDR3 is made up of 14 amino acids. Germline V lookup: CDR1 DFQATT, CDR2 SNEGSKA (reference sequence).

The CDR3 reads CASTRSNRNSGNTIYF. In nucleotides, the CDR3 is TGTGCCAGCACACGGTCGAACCGTAACTCTGGAAACACCATATATTTT. The chain joins TRBV2 to TRBJ1-3; D unresolved. V was trimmed by 7 bases and J by 0 bases, leaving 16 bases between them. The CDR3 runs 16 residues. Germline CDR1 reads SNHLY; CDR2 reads FYNNEI.

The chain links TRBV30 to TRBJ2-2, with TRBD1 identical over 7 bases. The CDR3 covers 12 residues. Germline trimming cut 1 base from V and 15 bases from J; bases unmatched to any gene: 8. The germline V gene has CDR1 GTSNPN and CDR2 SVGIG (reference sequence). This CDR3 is CAWSANGQAVFF. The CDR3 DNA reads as TGTGCCTGGAGTGCAAACGGACAGGCGGTGTTTTTT.

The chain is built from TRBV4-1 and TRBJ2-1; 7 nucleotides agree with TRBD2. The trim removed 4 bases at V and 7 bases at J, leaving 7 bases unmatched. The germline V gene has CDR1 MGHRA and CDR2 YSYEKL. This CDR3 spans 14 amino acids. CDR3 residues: CASSRGGSGNEQFF. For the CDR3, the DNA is TGCGCCAGCAGCCGGGGCGGGAGCGGGAATGAGCAGTTCTTC.

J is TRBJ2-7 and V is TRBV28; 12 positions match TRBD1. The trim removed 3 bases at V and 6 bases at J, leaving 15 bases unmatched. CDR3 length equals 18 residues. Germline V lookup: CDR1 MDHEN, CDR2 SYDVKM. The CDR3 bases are TGTGCCAGCAGTTTTAAGGGCGTAGGGGACAGGGGGCGACGCGAGCAGTACTTC. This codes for CASSFKGVGDRGRREQYF.

CDR3: CASSYASGTDTQYF. The CDR3 region has the DNA TGTGCCAGCAGCTATGCTAGCGGCACAGATACGCAGTATTTT. This sequence joins TRBV9 and TRBJ2-3; tentatively, D is TRBD2 (6 bases). CDR1 and CDR2 (germline): SGDLS, YYNGEE. V was cut by 4 bases and J by 1 base, with 10 bases left in between. The CDR3 is 14 amino acids.

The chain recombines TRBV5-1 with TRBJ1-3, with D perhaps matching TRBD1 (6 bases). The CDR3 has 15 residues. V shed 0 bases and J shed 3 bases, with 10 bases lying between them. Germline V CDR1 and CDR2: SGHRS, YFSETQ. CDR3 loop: CASSLGGRSGNTIYF. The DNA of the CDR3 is TGCGCCAGCAGCTTGGGGGGGCGAAGTGGAAACACCATATATTTT.

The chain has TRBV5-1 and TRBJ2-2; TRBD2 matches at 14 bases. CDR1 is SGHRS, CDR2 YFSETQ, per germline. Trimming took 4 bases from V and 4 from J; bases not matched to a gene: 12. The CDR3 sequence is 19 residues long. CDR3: CASSIAGTSGRRSTGELFF. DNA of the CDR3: TGCGCCAGCAGCATTGCCGGGACTAGCGGGAGAAGGAGCACCGGGGAGCTGTTTTTT.

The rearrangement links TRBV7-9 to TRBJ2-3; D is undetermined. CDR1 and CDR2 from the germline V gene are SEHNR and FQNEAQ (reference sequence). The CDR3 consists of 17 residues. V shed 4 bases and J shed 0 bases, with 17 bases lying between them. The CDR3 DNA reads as TGTGCCAGCAGCTCACCCATTTACATAACAAGCACAGATACGCAGTATTTT. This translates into CASSSPIYITSTDTQYF.

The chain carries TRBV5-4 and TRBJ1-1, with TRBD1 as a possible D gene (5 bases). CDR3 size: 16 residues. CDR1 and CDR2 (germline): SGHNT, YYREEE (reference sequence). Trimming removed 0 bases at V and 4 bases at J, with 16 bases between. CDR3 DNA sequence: TGTGCCAGCAGCTTGGCCAGGAGGGGCGGGGGCACTGAAGCTTTCTTT. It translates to CASSLARRGGGTEAFF.

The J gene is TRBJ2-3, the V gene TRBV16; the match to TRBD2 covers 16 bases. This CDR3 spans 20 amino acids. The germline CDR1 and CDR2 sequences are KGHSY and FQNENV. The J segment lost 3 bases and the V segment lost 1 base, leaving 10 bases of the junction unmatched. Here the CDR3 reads CASSQLTGTSGRAWTDTQYF. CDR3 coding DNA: TGTGCCAGCAGCCAATTAACCGGGACTAGCGGGAGGGCCTGGACAGATACGCAGTATTTT.

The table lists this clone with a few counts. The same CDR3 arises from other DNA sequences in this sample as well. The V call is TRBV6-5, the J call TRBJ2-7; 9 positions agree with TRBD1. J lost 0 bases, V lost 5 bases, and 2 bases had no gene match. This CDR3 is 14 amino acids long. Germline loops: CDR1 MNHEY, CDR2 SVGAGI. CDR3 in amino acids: CASSRQGDSYEQYF. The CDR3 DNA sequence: TGTGCCAGCAGTAGACAGGGGGACTCCTACGAGCAGTACTTC.

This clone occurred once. Written as DNA, the CDR3 is TGTGCCAGCAGCCCATCGAGGGACAGGGGGAACACCGGGGAGCTGTTTTTT. Protein product: CASSPSRDRGNTGELFF. This sequence joins TRBV13 and TRBJ2-2, with 10 bases identical to TRBD1. In germline, CDR1 is PRHDT, CDR2 FYEKMQ (reference sequence). The J segment lost 1 base and the V segment lost 5 bases, leaving 7 bases of the junction unmatched. CDR3 length equals 17 residues.

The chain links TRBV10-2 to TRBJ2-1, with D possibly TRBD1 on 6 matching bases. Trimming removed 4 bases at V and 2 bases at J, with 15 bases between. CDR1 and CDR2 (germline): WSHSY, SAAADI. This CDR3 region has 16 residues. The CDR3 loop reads CASSGQTGVTYNEQFF. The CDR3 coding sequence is TGCGCCAGCAGTGGTCAGACAGGTGTCACCTACAATGAGCAGTTCTTC.

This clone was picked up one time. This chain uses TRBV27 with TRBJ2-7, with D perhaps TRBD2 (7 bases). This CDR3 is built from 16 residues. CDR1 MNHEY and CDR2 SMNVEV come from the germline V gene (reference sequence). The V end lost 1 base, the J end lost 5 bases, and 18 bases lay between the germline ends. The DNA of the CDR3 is TGTGCCAGCAGTTTATACCCACCCGGGGGGCCCAACGAGCAGTACTTC. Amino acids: CASSLYPPGGPNEQYF.

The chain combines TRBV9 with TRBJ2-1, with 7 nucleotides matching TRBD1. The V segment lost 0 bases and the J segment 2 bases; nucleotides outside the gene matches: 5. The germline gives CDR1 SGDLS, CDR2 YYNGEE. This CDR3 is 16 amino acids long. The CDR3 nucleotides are TGTGCCAGCAGCGTAGAGAACAGGGGCCCCTACAATGAGCAGTTCTTC. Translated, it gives CASSVENRGPYNEQFF.

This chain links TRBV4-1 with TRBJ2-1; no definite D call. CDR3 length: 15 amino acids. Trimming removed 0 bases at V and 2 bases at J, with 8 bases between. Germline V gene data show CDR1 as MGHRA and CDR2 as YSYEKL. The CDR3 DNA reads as TGCGCCAGCAGCCAAGATGCCGAGACCTACAATGAGCAGTTCTTC. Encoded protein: CASSQDAETYNEQFF.

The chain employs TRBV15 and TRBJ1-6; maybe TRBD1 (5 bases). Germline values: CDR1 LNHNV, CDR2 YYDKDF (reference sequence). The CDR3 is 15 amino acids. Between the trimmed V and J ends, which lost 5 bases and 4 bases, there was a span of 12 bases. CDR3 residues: CATSGDSQYNSPLHF. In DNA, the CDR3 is TGTGCCACCAGCGGCGACAGCCAGTATAATTCACCCCTCCACTTT. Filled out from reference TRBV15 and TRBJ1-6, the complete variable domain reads DAMVIQNPRYQVTQFGKPVTLSCSQTLNHNVMYWYQQKSSQAPKLLFHYYDKDFNNEADTPDNFQSRRPNTSFCFLDIRSPGLGDTAMYLCATSGDSQYNSPLHFGNGTRLTVT.

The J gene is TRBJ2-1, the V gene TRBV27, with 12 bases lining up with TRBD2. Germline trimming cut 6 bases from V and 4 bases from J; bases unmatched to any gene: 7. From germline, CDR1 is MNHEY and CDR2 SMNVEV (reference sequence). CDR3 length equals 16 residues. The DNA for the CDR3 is TGTGCCAGCAGCCCACCGACTAGCGGGGGTTACAATGAGCAGTTCTTC. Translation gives CASSPPTSGGYNEQFF.

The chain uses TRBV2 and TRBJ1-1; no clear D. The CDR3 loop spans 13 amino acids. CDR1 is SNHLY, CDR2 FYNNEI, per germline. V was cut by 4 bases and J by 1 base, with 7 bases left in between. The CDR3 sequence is CASSAPGNTEAFF. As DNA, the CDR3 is TGTGCCAGCAGTGCCCCGGGGAACACTGAAGCTTTCTTT.

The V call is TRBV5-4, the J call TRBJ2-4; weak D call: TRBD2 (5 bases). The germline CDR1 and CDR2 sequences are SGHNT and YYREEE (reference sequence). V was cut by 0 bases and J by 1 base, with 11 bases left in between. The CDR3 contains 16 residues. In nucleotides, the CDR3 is TGTGCCAGCAGCTTGGAGTCTAGCCGTGCCAAAAACATTCAGTACTTC. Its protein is CASSLESSRAKNIQYF.

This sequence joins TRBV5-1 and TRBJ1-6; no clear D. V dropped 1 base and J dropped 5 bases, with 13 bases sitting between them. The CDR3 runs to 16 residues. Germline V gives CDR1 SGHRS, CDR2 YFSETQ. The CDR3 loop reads CASSLFRVGDNSPLHF. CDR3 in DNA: TGCGCCAGCAGCTTGTTCCGGGTGGGAGATAATTCACCCCTCCACTTT.